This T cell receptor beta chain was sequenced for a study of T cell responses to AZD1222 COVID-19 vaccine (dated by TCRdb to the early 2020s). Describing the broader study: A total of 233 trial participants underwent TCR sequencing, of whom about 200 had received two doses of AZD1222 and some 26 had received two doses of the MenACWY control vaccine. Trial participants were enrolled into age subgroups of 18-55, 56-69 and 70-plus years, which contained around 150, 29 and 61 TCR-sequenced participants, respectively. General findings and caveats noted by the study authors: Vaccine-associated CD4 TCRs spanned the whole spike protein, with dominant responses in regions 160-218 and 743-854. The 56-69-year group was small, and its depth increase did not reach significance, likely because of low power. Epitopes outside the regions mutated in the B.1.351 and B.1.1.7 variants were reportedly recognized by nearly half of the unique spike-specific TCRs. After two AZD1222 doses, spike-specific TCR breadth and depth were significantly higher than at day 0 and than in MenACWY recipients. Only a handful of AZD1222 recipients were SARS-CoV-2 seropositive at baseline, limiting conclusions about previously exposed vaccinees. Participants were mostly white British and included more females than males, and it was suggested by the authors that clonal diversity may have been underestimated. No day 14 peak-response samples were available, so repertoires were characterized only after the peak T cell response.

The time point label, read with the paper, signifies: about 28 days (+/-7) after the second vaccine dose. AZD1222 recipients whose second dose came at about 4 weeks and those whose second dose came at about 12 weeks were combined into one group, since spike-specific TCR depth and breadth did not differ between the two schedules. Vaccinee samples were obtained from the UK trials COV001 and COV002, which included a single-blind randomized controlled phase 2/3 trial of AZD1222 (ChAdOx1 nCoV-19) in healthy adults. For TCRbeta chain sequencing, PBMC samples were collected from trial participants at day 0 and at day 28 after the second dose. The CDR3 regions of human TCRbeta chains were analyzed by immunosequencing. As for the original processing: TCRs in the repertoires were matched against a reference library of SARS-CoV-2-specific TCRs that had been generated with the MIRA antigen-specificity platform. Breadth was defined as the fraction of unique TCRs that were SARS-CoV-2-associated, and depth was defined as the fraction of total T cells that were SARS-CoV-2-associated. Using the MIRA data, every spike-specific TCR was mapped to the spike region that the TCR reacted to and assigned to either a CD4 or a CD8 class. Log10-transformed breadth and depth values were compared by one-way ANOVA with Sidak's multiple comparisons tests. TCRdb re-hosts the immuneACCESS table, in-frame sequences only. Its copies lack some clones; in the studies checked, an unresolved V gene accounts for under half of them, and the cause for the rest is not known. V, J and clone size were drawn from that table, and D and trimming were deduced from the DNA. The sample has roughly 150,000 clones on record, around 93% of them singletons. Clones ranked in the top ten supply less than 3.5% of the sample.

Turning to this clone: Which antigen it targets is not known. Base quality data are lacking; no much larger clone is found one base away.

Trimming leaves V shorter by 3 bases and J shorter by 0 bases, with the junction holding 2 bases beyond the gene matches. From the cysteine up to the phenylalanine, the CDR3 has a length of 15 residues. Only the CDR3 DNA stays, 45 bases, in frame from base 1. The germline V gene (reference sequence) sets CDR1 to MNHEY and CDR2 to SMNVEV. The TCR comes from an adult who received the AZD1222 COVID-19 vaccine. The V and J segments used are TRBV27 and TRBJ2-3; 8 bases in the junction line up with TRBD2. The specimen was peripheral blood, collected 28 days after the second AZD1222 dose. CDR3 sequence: CASSFSGTSTDTQYF. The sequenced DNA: TGTGCCAGCAGTTTTAGCGGGACTAGCACAGATACGCAGTATTTT.